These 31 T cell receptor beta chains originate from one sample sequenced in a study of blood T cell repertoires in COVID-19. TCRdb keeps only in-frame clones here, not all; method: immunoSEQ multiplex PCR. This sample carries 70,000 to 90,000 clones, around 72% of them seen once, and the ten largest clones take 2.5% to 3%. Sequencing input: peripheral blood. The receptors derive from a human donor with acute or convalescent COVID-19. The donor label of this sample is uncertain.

The chain's CDR3 is CASTGTLTGELFF. CDR3 in DNA: TGTGCCAGCACCGGGACTCTCACCGGGGAGCTGTTTTTT. The chain recombines TRBV2 with TRBJ2-2, with TRBD2 as a possible D gene (6 bases). Trimming left V 7 bases short and J 4 bases short, with 10 bases between. CDR1 is SNHLY and CDR2 is FYNNEI in the germline V gene. The CDR3 length is 13 residues. Full variable domain (outside the CDR3, taken from reference TRBV2 and TRBJ2-2): EPEVTQTPSHQVTQMGQEVILRCVPISNHLYFYWYRQILGQKVEFLVSFYNNEISEKSEIFDDQFSVERPDGSNFTLKIRSTKLEDSAMYFCASTGTLTGELFFGEGSRLTVL.

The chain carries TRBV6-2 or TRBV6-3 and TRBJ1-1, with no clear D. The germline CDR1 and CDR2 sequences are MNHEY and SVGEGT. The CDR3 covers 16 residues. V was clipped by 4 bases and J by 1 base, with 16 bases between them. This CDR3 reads CASSSPSRMGNTEAFF. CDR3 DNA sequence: TGTGCCAGCAGTTCGCCGTCGAGGATGGGGAACACTGAAGCTTTCTTT.

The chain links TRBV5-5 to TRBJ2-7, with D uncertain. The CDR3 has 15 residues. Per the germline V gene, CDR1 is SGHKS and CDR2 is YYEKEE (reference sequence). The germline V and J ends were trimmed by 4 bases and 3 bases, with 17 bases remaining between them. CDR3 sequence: CASSPPVPLGYEQYF. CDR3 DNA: TGTGCCAGCAGCCCACCCGTTCCGCTAGGCTACGAGCAGTACTTC.

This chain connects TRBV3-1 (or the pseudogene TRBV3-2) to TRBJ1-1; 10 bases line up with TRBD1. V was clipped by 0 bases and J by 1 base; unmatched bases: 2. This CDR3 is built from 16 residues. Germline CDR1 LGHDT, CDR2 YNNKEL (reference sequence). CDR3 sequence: CASSQDRTGGNTEAFF. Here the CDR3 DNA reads TGTGCCAGCAGCCAAGATCGGACAGGGGGGAACACTGAAGCTTTCTTT.

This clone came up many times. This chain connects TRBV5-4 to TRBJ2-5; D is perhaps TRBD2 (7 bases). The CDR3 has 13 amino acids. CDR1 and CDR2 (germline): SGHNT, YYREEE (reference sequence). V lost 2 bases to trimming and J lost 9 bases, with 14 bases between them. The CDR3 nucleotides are TGTGCCAGCAGCTTAACCAAGGGGGGGGCCCAGTACTTC. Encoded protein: CASSLTKGGAQYF.

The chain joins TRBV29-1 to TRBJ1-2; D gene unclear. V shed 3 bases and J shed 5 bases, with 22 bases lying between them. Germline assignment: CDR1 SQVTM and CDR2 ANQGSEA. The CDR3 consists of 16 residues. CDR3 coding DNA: TGCAGCGTTGATTCGAGAGAACCCCCAAGTGTTTATGGCTACACCTTC. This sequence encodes CSVDSREPPSVYGYTF.

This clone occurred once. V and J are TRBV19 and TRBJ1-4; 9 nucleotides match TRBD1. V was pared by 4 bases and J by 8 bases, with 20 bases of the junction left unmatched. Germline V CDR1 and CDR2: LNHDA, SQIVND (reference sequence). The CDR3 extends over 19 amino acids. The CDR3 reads CASSNRGTGRSLSGEKLFF. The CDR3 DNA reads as TGTGCCAGTAGTAATCGCGGGACAGGGCGGTCCCTTTCAGGGGAAAAACTGTTTTTT. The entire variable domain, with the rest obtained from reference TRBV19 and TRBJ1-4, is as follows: DGGITQSPKYLFRKEGQNVTLSCEQNLNHDAMYWYRQDPGQGLRLIYYSQIVNDFQKGDIAEGYSVSREKKESFPLTVTSAQKNPTAFYLCASSNRGTGRSLSGEKLFFGSGTQLSVL.

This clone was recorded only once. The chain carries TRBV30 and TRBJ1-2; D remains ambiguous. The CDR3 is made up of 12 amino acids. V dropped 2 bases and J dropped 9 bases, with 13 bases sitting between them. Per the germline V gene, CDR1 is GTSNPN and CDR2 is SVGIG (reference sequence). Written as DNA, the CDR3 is TGTGCCTGGAGTCCCATCTCTATAAGCTACACCTTC. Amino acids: CAWSPISISYTF.

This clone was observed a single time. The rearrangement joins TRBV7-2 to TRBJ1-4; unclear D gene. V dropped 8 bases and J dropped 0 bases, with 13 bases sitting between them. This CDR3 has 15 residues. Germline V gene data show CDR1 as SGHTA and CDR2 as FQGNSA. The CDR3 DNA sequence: TGTGCCAGCGGACTCTTAGATGCAACTAATGAAAAACTGTTTTTT. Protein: CASGLLDATNEKLFF.

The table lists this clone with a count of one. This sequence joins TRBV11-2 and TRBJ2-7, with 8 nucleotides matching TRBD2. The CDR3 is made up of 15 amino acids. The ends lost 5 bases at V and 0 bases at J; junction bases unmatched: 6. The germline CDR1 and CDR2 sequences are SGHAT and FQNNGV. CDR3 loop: CASSVPSGRSYEQYF. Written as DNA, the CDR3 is TGTGCCAGCAGCGTTCCTAGCGGGCGCTCCTACGAGCAGTACTTC.

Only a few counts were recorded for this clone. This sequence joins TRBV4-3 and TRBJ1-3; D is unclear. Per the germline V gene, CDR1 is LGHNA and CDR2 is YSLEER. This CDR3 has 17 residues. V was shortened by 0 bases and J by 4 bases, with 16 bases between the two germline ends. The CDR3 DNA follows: TGCGCCAGCAGCCAAGAGGCGGCCAGCTACCCCGGAAACACCATATATTTT. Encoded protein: CASSQEAASYPGNTIYF.

The CDR3 is CATSDFGGSNEQFF. The CDR3 bases are TGTGCCACCAGTGATTTTGGGGGCTCGAATGAGCAGTTCTTC. This chain connects TRBV24-1 to TRBJ2-1; D possibly corresponds to TRBD1 (6 bases). The CDR3 runs 14 residues. Per germline, CDR1 KGHDR and CDR2 SFDVKD. Trimming shortened V by 1 base and J by 7 bases, and 10 bases separated the two germline ends.

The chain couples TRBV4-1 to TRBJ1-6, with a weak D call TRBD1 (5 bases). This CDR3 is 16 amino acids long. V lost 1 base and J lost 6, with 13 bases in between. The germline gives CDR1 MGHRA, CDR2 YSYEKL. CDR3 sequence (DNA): TGCGCCAGCAGCCAAGGGGAGGGGCGAGGTAATTCACCCCTCCACTTT. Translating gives CASSQGEGRGNSPLHF.

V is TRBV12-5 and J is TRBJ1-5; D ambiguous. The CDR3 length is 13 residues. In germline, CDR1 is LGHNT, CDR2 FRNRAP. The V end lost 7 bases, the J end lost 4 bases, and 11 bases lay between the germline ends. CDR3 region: CASAWAGNQPQHF. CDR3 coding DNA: TGTGCTAGTGCCTGGGCGGGGAATCAGCCCCAGCATTTT.

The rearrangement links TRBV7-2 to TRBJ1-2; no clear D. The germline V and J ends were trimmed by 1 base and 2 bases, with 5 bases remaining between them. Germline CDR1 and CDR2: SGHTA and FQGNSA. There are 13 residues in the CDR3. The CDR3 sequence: CASSLDQNYGYTF. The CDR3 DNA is TGTGCCAGCAGCTTAGATCAGAACTATGGCTACACCTTC.

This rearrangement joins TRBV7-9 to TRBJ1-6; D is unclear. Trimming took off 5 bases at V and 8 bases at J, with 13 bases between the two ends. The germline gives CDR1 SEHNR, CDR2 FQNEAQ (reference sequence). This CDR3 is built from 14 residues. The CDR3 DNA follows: TGTGCCAGCAGCCACATCGACTGGGATTCACCCCTCCACTTT. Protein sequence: CASSHIDWDSPLHF.

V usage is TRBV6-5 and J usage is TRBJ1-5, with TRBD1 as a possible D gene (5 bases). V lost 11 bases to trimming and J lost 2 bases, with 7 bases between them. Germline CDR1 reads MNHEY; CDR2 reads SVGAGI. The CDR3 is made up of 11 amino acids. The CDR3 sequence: CAVQGNQPQHF. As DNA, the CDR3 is TGTGCCGTACAGGGCAATCAGCCCCAGCATTTT.

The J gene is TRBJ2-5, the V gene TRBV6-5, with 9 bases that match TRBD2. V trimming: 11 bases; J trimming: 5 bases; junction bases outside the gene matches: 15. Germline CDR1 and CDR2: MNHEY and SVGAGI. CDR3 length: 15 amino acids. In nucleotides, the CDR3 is TGTGCCCACCGTGGAGGCGGGGGGGCCGTCGAGACCCAGTACTTC. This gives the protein CAHRGGGGAVETQYF.

CDR3 in amino acids: CSVEEQIAEAFF. DNA of the CDR3: TGCAGCGTTGAAGAACAGATCGCTGAAGCTTTCTTT. V gene TRBV29-1 combines with J gene TRBJ1-1; D not certain. The CDR3 has 12 amino acids. Germline V gene data show CDR1 as SQVTM and CDR2 as ANQGSEA. V was trimmed by 0 bases and J by 6 bases, leaving 8 bases between them.

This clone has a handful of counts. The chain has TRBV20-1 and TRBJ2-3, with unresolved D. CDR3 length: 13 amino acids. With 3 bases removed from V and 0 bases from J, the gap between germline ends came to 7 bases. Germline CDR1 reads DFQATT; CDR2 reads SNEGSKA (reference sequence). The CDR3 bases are TGCAGTGCTAGTTATCCTAGCACAGATACGCAGTATTTT. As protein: CSASYPSTDTQYF.

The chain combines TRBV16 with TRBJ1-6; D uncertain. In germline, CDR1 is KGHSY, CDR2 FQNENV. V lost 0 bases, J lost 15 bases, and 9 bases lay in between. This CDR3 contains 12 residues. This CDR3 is CASSQSRSILHF. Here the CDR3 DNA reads TGTGCCAGCAGCCAATCCAGGTCCATCCTCCACTTT. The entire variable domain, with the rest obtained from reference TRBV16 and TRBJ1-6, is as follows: GEEVAQTPKHLVRGEGQKAKLYCAPIKGHSYVFWYQQVLKNEFKFLISFQNENVFDETGMPKERFSAKCLPNSPCSLEIQATKLEDSAVYFCASSQSRSILHFGNGTRLTVT.

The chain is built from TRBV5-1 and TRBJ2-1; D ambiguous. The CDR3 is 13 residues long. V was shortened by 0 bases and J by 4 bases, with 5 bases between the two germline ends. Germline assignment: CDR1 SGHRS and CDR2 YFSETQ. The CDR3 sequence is CASSLDSYNEQFF. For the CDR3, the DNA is TGCGCCAGCAGCTTGGACTCATACAATGAGCAGTTCTTC.

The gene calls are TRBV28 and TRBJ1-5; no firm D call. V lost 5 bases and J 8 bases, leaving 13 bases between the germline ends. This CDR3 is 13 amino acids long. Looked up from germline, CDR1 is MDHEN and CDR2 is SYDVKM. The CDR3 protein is CASSRGGVEPQHF. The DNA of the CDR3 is TGTGCCAGCAGTAGAGGCGGGGTGGAGCCCCAGCATTTT.

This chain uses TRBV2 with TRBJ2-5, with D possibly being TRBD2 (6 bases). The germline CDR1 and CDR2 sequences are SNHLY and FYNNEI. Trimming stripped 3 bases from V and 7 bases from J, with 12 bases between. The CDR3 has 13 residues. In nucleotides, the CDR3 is TGTGCCAGCAGTGAGGAGGGAGCAGGGACCCAGTACTTC. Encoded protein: CASSEEGAGTQYF.

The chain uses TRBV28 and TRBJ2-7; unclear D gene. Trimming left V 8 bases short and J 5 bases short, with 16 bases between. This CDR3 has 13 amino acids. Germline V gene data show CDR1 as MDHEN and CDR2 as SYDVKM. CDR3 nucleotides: TGTGCCAGCCTAGAAGTTAATACGGACGAGCAGTACTTC. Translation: CASLEVNTDEQYF. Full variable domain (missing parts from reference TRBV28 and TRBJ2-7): DVKVTQSSRYLVKRTGEKVFLECVQDMDHENMFWYRQDPGLGLRLIYFSYDVKMKEKGDIPEGYSVSREKKERFSLILESASTNQTSMYLCASLEVNTDEQYFGPGTRLTVT.

The CDR3 DNA reads as TGTGCCAGCAGTGCTTTTTCCGGGGGCTCTGGAAACACCATATATTTT. This codes for CASSAFSGGSGNTIYF. This sequence joins TRBV6-1 and TRBJ1-3; perhaps TRBD1 as D (5 bases). Germline CDR1 and CDR2: MNHNS and SASEGT. The CDR3 is 16 amino acids. The germline V and J ends were trimmed by 4 bases and 0 bases, with 13 bases remaining between them.

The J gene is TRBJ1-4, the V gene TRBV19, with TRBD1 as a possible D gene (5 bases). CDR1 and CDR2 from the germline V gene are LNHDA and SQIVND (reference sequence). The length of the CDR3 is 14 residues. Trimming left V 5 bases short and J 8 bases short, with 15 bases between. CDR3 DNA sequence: TGTGCCAGTAGTCCCGGCAGGGTTATCGAAAAACTGTTTTTT. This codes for CASSPGRVIEKLFF.

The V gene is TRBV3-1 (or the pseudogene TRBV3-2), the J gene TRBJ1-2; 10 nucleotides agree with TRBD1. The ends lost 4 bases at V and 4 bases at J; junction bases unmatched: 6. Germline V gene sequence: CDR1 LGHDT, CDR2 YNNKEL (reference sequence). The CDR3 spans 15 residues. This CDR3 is CASSPRTGGFYGYTF. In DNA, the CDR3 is TGTGCCAGCAGCCCCCGGACAGGGGGGTTCTATGGCTACACCTTC.

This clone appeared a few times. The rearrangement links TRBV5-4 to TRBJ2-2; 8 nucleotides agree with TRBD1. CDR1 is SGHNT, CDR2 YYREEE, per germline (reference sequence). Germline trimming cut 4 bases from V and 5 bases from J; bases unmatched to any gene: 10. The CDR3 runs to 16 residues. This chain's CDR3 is CASSPGQGGRTGELFF. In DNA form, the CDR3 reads TGTGCCAGCAGCCCTGGACAGGGAGGACGGACCGGGGAGCTGTTTTTT.

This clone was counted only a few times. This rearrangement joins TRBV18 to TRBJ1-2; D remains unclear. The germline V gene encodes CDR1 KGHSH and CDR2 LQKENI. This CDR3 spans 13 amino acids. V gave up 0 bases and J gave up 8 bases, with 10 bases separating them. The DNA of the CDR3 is TGTGCCAGCTCACCACCTGGGAGGTGGGGCTACACCTTC. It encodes CASSPPGRWGYTF.

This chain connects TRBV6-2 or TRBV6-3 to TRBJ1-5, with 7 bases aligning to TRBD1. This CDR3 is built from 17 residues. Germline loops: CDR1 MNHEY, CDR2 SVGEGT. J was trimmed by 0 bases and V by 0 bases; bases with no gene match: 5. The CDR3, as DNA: TGTGCCAGCAGTTACTCGGCGGGACAGTATAGCAATCAGCCCCAGCATTTT. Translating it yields CASSYSAGQYSNQPQHF.